A selection of T cell receptor beta chains follows, all from one sample in a study of blood T cells in healthy people across ages. TCRdb called the 5' RACE reads again in MiXCR, with one record for every CDR3 protein. The profile covers about 780,000 distinct CDR3 sequences, with about 26% appearing a single time and about 3% taken by the ten largest. These data were likewise used in another study, on T cells of mothers and their children.

The source material was blood. The source of these receptors is a boy aged 5 to 17 in good health. CDR3s include the opening cysteine and the closing phenylalanine or tryptophan. D genes are given only for firm matches. Rows give clone size only sometimes, using once, few, many, or a class for an expanded clone.

clone_size	v_call	d_call	j_call	cdr3_nt	cdr3_aa
NA	TRBV6-5	TRBD1	TRBJ2-3	TGTGCCAGCAGACCGGGACAGGCTAGCACAGATACGCAGTATTTT	CASRPGQASTDTQYF
few	TRBV12-3/TRBV12-4	NA	TRBJ2-7	TGTGCCAGCAGCCCTGGGGCTAACGACTACGAGCAGTACTTC	CASSPGANDYEQYF
NA	TRBV27	NA	TRBJ2-7	TGTGCCAGCAGCTTTGGGGGTATGCCAGACGAGCAGTACTTC	CASSFGGMPDEQYF
few	TRBV14	NA	TRBJ2-5	TGTGCCAGCAGCCCTCGACAGGTGGAGACCCAGTACTTC	CASSPRQVETQYF
NA	TRBV10-1	NA	TRBJ1-1	TGCGCCAGCAATCTAAGGCGGTGGGGCGGCTACACTGAAGCTTTCTTT	CASNLRRWGGYTEAFF
NA	TRBV28	NA	TRBJ2-2	TGTGCCAGCAGTTTGATTAACACCGGGGAGCTGTTTTTT	CASSLINTGELFF
NA	TRBV27	NA	TRBJ1-2	TGTGCCAGCAGTTTATCGGGGGGACTATATGGCTACACCTTC	CASSLSGGLYGYTF
few	TRBV12-3/TRBV12-4	NA	TRBJ2-5	TGTGCCAGCAGTTTAGAGGCCCAAGGGACCCAGTACTTC	CASSLEAQGTQYF
NA	TRBV30	TRBD2	TRBJ2-5	TGTGCCTGGAGTATAAGCGGGGGGCCGGCGGAAGAGACCCAGTACTTC	CAWSISGGPAEETQYF
few	TRBV2	NA	TRBJ2-6	TGTGCCAGCTCCGGAAGCCGCTCTGGGGCCAACGTCCTGACTTTC	CASSGSRSGANVLTF
NA	TRBV19	NA	TRBJ1-5	TGTGCCAGTAGGGGCTGGGGGGTCAAGATCCAGCCCCAGCATTTT	CASRGWGVKIQPQHF
NA	TRBV28	TRBD1	TRBJ2-4	TGTGCCAGCAGTTACAGGGGGCGCTGGGCCAAAAACATTCAGTACTTC	CASSYRGRWAKNIQYF
once	TRBV7-2	NA	TRBJ2-1	TGTGCCAGCAGCTTGGACATAAATGAGCAGTTCTTC	CASSLDINEQFF
NA	TRBV10-3	NA	TRBJ2-7	TGTGCCATCAGTGATTCCGGCCCGAGGCGGGACTTC	CAISDSGPRRDF
NA	TRBV29-1	NA	TRBJ1-4	TGCAGCGCCGTGCACAGCGGAAAACTGTTTTTT	CSAVHSGKLFF
few	TRBV12-3/TRBV12-4	NA	TRBJ2-3	TGTGCCAGCAGTTTGAGGCGAGGACCTTACACAGATACGCAGTATTTT	CASSLRRGPYTDTQYF
NA	TRBV27	NA	TRBJ2-5	TGTGCCAGCAGTTTAGGGGGGCCCAGTACTCCCCAGTACTTC	CASSLGGPSTPQYF
once	TRBV12-3/TRBV12-4	NA	TRBJ2-3	TGTGCCAGCAGTGTTAGAGGGAGCACAGATGCGCAGTATTTT	CASSVRGSTDAQYF
NA	TRBV6-1	NA	TRBJ2-5	TGTGCCAGCTTAAATGGGGCCCGGGAGACCCAGTACTTC	CASLNGARETQYF
NA	TRBV10-3	NA	TRBJ1-2	TGTGCCATCAGTTCAGACACAGTCTATGGCTACACCTTC	CAISSDTVYGYTF
NA	TRBV12-3/TRBV12-4	NA	TRBJ1-2	TGTGCCAGCAGTTGGGGGTTAGACTATGGCTACACCTTC	CASSWGLDYGYTF
few	TRBV5-1	NA	TRBJ1-2	TGCGCCAGCAGCTCTTTGGCAGGACACCCTGATGGCTACACCTTC	CASSSLAGHPDGYTF
few	TRBV7-3	NA	TRBJ1-1	TGTGCCAGCAGCCGCCTCCCCGCGACAGGAAAGGTGAACACTGAAGCTTTCTTT	CASSRLPATGKVNTEAFF
NA	TRBV12-3/TRBV12-4	NA	TRBJ2-1	TGTGCCAGCAGACAACCCGACTTAAACAATGAGCAGTTCTTC	CASRQPDLNNEQFF
few	TRBV12-5	NA	TRBJ2-5	TGTGCTAGTGCTACGGGATGGGAGACCCAGTACTTC	CASATGWETQYF
few	TRBV20-1	NA	TRBJ1-3	TGCAGTGTCGTAGAGGGATTTGGAAACACCATATATTTT	CSVVEGFGNTIYF
NA	TRBV14	NA	TRBJ1-2	TGTGCCAGCAGCCAAGATCTTGGCAGCTACTATGGCTACACCTTC	CASSQDLGSYYGYTF
NA	TRBV12-3/TRBV12-4	NA	TRBJ1-1	TGTGCCAGCTGTAGTGGGACTGAAGCTTTCTTT	CASCSGTEAFF
few	TRBV12-5	NA	TRBJ1-1	TGTGCTAGTGGTTTAAGGAACCGAGGCACTGAAGCTTTCTTT	CASGLRNRGTEAFF
few	TRBV6-5	NA	TRBJ1-6	TGTGCCAGCAGCCGGACAGATAATTCACCCCTCCACTTT	CASSRTDNSPLHF
NA	TRBV6-5	NA	TRBJ2-7	TGTGCCAGCAGTTACGGGGCAACAGGGATCGAGCAGTACTTC	CASSYGATGIEQYF
NA	TRBV12-3/TRBV12-4	NA	TRBJ1-2	TGTGCCAGCAGTTTAGGCAGGGAGGGGTATGGCTACACCTTC	CASSLGREGYGYTF
NA	TRBV10-2	TRBD2	TRBJ2-1	TGCGCCAGTCTACAAAGTAGCGGGAGAAATATAAATGAGCAGTTCTTC	CASLQSSGRNINEQFF
few	TRBV5-6	NA	TRBJ2-7	TGTGCCAGCAGCCTTACGCAGGAGCAGTACTTC	CASSLTQEQYF
NA	TRBV4-2	NA	TRBJ1-5	TGTGCCAGCAGCCAAGAATTCCAGGGAAGCAATCAGCCCCAGCATTTT	CASSQEFQGSNQPQHF
NA	TRBV7-3	TRBD2	TRBJ2-7	TGTGCCAGCAGCTTTGAAGCGGGGGGGCCGAGCGAGCAGTACTTC	CASSFEAGGPSEQYF
few	TRBV20-1	TRBD1	TRBJ1-2	TGCAGTGCTAGAGCCCAGTCGGGACAGGATCTCTATGGCTACACCTTC	CSARAQSGQDLYGYTF
few	TRBV21-1	NA	TRBJ2-3	TGTGCCAGCAGCAAAGCGGAACTAGACCCCACAGATACGCAGTATTTT	CASSKAELDPTDTQYF
few	TRBV10-3	TRBD2	TRBJ2-3	TGTGCCATCAGTGAAGGTAGCGGGGGGAGCACAGATACGCAGTATTTT	CAISEGSGGSTDTQYF
few	TRBV20-1	TRBD2	TRBJ2-1	TGCAGTGCTAGGCGGGGGTCCTACAATGAGCAGTTCTTC	CSARRGSYNEQFF
few	TRBV7-9	TRBD1	TRBJ2-7	TGTGCCAGCACCCATCCGGGACAGTCCTACTACGAGCAGTACTTC	CASTHPGQSYYEQYF
few	TRBV4-2	TRBD2	TRBJ2-1	TGTGCCAGCAGAGATCTAGCGGGATGGAGGAATGAGCAGTTCTTC	CASRDLAGWRNEQFF